This T cell receptor beta chain was identified during a study of blood T cell repertoires in COVID-19. Study-level information: Acute and convalescent COVID-19 samples came from the United States, Italy and Spain.

TCRdb's table, derived via immunoSEQ multiplex PCR, lists solely in-frame clones and lacks some. The profile shows some 200,000 clones, roughly 89% of them singletons. With 3 bases clipped from V and 9 bases from J, the junction kept 11 bases outside the gene matches. Germline V gives CDR1 WNHNN, CDR2 SYGVQD (reference sequence). The CDR3 loop spans 16 amino acids. Seattle patients were enrolled during active infection and followed longitudinally. This chain joins TRBV10-1 and TRBJ2-1; 10 bases align to TRBD2. This clonotype originated in a woman aged 70-85 years with COVID-19, enrolled during active disease. Sequencing was done on a sample of peripheral blood. CDR3 DNA sequence: TGCGCCAGCAGTGAATCAAAGCGGGAGGGCCGAGTTGAGCAGTTCTTC. Translation: CASSESKREGRVEQFF.